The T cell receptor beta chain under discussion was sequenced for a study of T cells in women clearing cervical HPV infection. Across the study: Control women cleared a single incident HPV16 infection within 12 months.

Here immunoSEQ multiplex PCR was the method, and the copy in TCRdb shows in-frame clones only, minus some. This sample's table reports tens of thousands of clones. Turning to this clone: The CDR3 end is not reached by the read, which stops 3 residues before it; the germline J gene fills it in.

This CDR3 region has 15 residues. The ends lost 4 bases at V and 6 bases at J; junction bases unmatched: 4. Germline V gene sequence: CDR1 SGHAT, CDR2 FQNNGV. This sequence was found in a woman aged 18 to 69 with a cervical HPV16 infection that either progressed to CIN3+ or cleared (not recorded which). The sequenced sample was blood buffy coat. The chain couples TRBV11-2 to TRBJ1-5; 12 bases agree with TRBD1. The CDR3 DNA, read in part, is TGTGCCAGCAGCTCCGGGACAGGGGGCATTCAGCCC. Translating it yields CASSSGTGGIQP. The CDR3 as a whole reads CASSSGTGGIQPQHF. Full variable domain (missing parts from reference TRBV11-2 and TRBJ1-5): EAGVAQSPRYKIIEKRQSVAFWCNPISGHATLYWYQQILGQGPKLLIQFQNNGVVDDSQLPKDRFSAERLKGVDSTLKIQPAKLEDSAVYLCASSSGTGGIQPQHFGDGTRLSIL.